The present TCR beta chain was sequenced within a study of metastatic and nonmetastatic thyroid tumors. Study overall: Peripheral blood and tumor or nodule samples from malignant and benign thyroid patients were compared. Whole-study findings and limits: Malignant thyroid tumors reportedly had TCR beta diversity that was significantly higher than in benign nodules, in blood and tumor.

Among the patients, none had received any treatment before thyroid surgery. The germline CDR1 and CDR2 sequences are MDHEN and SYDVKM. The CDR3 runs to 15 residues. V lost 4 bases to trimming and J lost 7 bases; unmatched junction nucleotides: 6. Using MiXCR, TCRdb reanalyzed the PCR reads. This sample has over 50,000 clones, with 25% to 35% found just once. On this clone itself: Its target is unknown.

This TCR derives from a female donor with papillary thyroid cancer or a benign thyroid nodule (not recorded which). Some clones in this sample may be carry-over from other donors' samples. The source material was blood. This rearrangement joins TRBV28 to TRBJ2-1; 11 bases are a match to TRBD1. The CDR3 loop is CASSSSGQGVNEQFF. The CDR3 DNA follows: TGTGCCAGCAGTTCCTCGGGACAGGGGGTGAATGAGCAGTTCTTC.